A selection of T cell receptor beta chains follows, all from one sample in a study of blood T cell repertoires in COVID-19. Produced via immunoSEQ multiplex PCR; TCRdb's table is partial and in-frame only. The sample lists around 100,000 clones; around 84% were seen once. Source material: peripheral blood. The receptors stem from a man aged 40-55 years with acute or convalescent COVID-19. The conserved cysteine and the conserved F or W are not part of the CDR3 here. D genes are given only for firm matches.

ASSPAGGQPQH | TRBJ1-5 | TRBV5-4 | NA
ASAPGSYNSPLH | TRBJ1-6 | TRBV6-5 | NA
ASSPRAGETQY | TRBJ2-5 | TRBV4-1 | NA
ASSLGTGTGNTIY | TRBJ1-3 | TRBV5-5 | TRBD1
AISESLDSQQF | TRBJ2-1 | TRBV10-3 | NA
ASSPSAGTDTQY | TRBJ2-3 | TRBV5-1 | NA
ASSVPSSGGDQETQY | TRBJ2-5 | TRBV9 | TRBD2
ASSLSGAGGNSPLH | TRBJ1-6 | TRBV7-6 | TRBD1
ASSKSSGRISPLH | TRBJ1-6 | TRBV3-1/TRBV3-2 | NA
ASRPIDIPYGYT | TRBJ1-2 | TRBV6-5 | NA
ASSKGTSGKETQY | TRBJ2-5 | TRBV9 | TRBD2
ASNKGQASNQPQH | TRBJ1-5 | TRBV19 | TRBD1
ASSIRQGAGSEAF | TRBJ1-1 | TRBV3-1/TRBV3-2 | TRBD1
ATGGTNDSPLH | TRBJ1-6 | TRBV3-1/TRBV3-2 | NA
ASSSRQGANSPLH | TRBJ1-6 | TRBV7-2 | TRBD1
SVEDRGQGRYEQY | TRBJ2-7 | TRBV29-1 | TRBD1
ASSHRLAGGTDTQY | TRBJ2-3 | TRBV27 | TRBD2
ASSSPETGGYEQY | TRBJ2-7 | TRBV27 | TRBD1
ASSYSRLAQNIQY | TRBJ2-4 | TRBV6-2/TRBV6-3 | TRBD2
ASSLAQWGGLLDEQF | TRBJ2-1 | TRBV11-2 | NA
ARSLPTIVHPLGTDTQY | TRBJ2-3 | TRBV5-3 | NA
ASRPSVPGTGRYGYT | TRBJ1-2 | TRBV2 | TRBD1
ASNNGGAYSPLH | TRBJ1-6 | TRBV3-1/TRBV3-2 | NA
ASSYSMGHHTGELF | TRBJ2-2 | TRBV6-5 | NA
ASSIDRYTEAF | TRBJ1-1 | TRBV7-2 | NA
ASSPGDTVNTEAF | TRBJ1-1 | TRBV5-1 | NA
ASSESNRDNSPLH | TRBJ1-6 | TRBV2 | NA
ASSNPGKKNTGELF | TRBJ2-2 | TRBV21-1 | NA
SARATGRTEAF | TRBJ1-1 | TRBV29-1 | NA
ASSLSIGPREQF | TRBJ2-1 | TRBV27 | NA
ASSQGYGELF | TRBJ2-2 | TRBV5-1 | NA
ASSEGYRGSLYEQY | TRBJ2-7 | TRBV6-1 | TRBD1
ASSRGTSGKYEQY | TRBJ2-7 | TRBV5-6 | TRBD2
ASSYQRNHPGNEQF | TRBJ2-1 | TRBV6-5 | NA
ASSSSGSSVHEQF | TRBJ2-1 | TRBV28 | TRBD2
ASTRGMNTEAF | TRBJ1-1 | TRBV6-5 | NA